Listed below are T cell receptor beta chains from one sample, sequenced in a study of T cells in Graves' hyperthyroidism and ophthalmopathy. TCRdb fed the multiplex PCR reads into MiXCR, producing one record per CDR3 protein. The sample has 640,000 or so distinct CDR3 sequences, roughly 14% seen once. Sequenced input: blood. These receptors all come from a woman aged 40 to 55 with Graves' ophthalmopathy. CDR3s include the opening cysteine and the closing phenylalanine or tryptophan. The D gene is left open where the match is weak. Part of the rows lack a size; the others show once, few, many or a class for expanded clones.

j_gene | abundance | d_gene | v_gene | CDR3nt | CDR3aa
TRBJ1-2 | many | . | TRBV28 | TGTGCAAGCATGGCTAACTATGGCTACACCTTC | CASMANYGYTF
TRBJ1-5 | many | . | TRBV12-3/TRBV12-4 | TGTGCCAGCAGTCTCCACGATAGCAATCAGCCCCAGCATTTT | CASSLHDSNQPQHF
TRBJ1-1 | . | . | TRBV20-1 | TGCAGTGCTAGAGCGAAGGATGCCACTGAAGCTTTCTTT | CSARAKDATEAFF
TRBJ2-7 | many | TRBD1 | TRBV7-2 | TGTGCCAGCAGCCCGACTGCAGGACAGGGGTACGAGCAGTACTTC | CASSPTAGQGYEQYF
TRBJ2-7 | many | . | TRBV12-3/TRBV12-4 | TGTGCCAGCACCCCCGGCTACGACTTTGGATCCTACGAGCAGTACTTC | CASTPGYDFGSYEQYF
TRBJ2-6 | many | . | TRBV28 | TGTGCCAGCAGTTACCTAAGGACATCTATCTCTGGGGCCAACGTCCTGACTTTC | CASSYLRTSISGANVLTF
TRBJ1-5 | . | . | TRBV19 | TGTGCCAGCGCAGGACAGCCGAGCAATCAGCCCCAGCATTTT | CASAGQPSNQPQHF
TRBJ2-7 | few | . | TRBV19 | TGTGCCAGTAGTGGCAACCGGGACGAGCAGTACTTC | CASSGNRDEQYF
TRBJ2-7 | many | . | TRBV28 | TGTGCCAGCACGGGTAGTAGCGGACACTACGAGCAGTACTTC | CASTGSSGHYEQYF
TRBJ2-2 | many | . | TRBV6-1 | TGTGCCAGCAGTGCAACTAGGGGCGGGGAGCTGTTTTTT | CASSATRGGELFF
TRBJ2-7 | . | . | TRBV20-1 | TGCAGTGCTAGAGTTAACGCGTACGAGCAGTACTTC | CSARVNAYEQYF
TRBJ1-2 | many | TRBD1 | TRBV19 | TGTGCCAGTAGTCCCGGGACAGGGGGCGCATCCACCTTC | CASSPGTGGASTF
TRBJ2-5 | few | . | TRBV28 | TGTGCCAGCACCACCCCTACAGGGAGGAAGACCCAGTACTTC | CASTTPTGRKTQYF
TRBJ2-5 | many | . | TRBV27 | TGTGCCAGCAGTCAGCGGCACCAAGAGACCCAGTACTTC | CASSQRHQETQYF
TRBJ2-2 | many | . | TRBV24-1 | TGTGCCACCAGTCCCCCCGGCGGAGGGGAGCTGTTTTTT | CATSPPGGGELFF
TRBJ1-1 | many | . | TRBV7-9 | TGTGCCAGCAGCCCCGGGGCGGGCACTGAAGCTTTCTTT | CASSPGAGTEAFF
TRBJ1-2 | many | . | TRBV6-5 | TGTGCCAGCAGTTCAACAACTTCCTATGGCTACACCTTC | CASSSTTSYGYTF
TRBJ2-7 | many | TRBD1 | TRBV27 | TGTGCCAGCAGTGCCGACAGGGGCACGATGAAGCAGTACTTC | CASSADRGTMKQYF
TRBJ1-1 | many | . | TRBV7-9 | TGTGCCAGCAGAGAGATCGCTAACACTGAAGCTTTCTTT | CASREIANTEAFF
TRBJ2-7 | many | . | TRBV7-2 | TGTGCCAGCAGCTTAGCGGCGTCTACAGGGATAATCTACGAGCAGTACTTC | CASSLAASTGIIYEQYF
TRBJ2-2 | few | . | TRBV7-3 | TGTGCCAGCAGCCCGCTGGGGGGCGGGGAGCTGTTTTTT | CASSPLGGGELFF
TRBJ2-7 | . | TRBD2 | TRBV18 | TGTGCCAGCTCAATGACTAGCGGGACCTCCTACGAGCAGTACTTC | CASSMTSGTSYEQYF
TRBJ1-2 | many | . | TRBV7-8 | TGTGCCAGCAGCTTAGCGCACCATGGCTACACCTTC | CASSLAHHGYTF
TRBJ2-5 | . | . | TRBV7-8 | TGTGCCAGCAGCTTAGAACCGAGAGAGACCCAGTACTTC | CASSLEPRETQYF
TRBJ1-2 | many | . | TRBV6-1 | TGTGCCAGCAGTGAGGGAATAGGGACCATTTTCTATGGCTACACCTTC | CASSEGIGTIFYGYTF
TRBJ1-6 | . | . | TRBV10-3 | TGTGCCACCAGACCGGTGGATTCACCCCTCCACTTT | CATRPVDSPLHF
TRBJ2-4 | many | TRBD1 | TRBV15 | TGTGCCACCAGCATAAGGGTTGACCGGGACAGGGGGACCAAAAACATTCAGTACTTC | CATSIRVDRDRGTKNIQYF
TRBJ2-5 | many | TRBD2 | TRBV10-3 | TGTGCCATCAGTGAGGCTGGGACTAGCGGTAAAGAGACCCAGTACTTC | CAISEAGTSGKETQYF
TRBJ2-2 | many | TRBD2 | TRBV11-2 | TGTGCCAGCAGCGCTCGGACTAGCGGGAGTTCCGGGGAGCTGTTTTTT | CASSARTSGSSGELFF
TRBJ2-2 | many | TRBD2 | TRBV24-1 | TGTGCCACCAGTGATCCCGGGACTAGCGCTTCCGGGGAGCTGTTTTTT | CATSDPGTSASGELFF
TRBJ2-5 | many | . | TRBV29-1 | TGCAGCGTTGAGCGGACTTACCAAGAGACCCAGTACTTC | CSVERTYQETQYF
TRBJ1-2 | . | . | TRBV20-1 | TGCAGTGCTAGGGGCTACACCTTC | CSARGYTF
TRBJ2-7 | . | TRBD1 | TRBV5-1 | TGCGCCAGCAGCTTCGGACAGGTGACCTACGAGCAGTACTTC | CASSFGQVTYEQYF
TRBJ2-7 | . | TRBD2 | TRBV20-1 | TGCAGTGCCCCCAGCGGGAGCAGCGAGCAGTACTTC | CSAPSGSSEQYF
TRBJ2-3 | . | . | TRBV28 | TGTGCCAGCAGTTTTTCAGGGCACACAGATACGCAGTATTTT | CASSFSGHTDTQYF
TRBJ1-1 | many | . | TRBV6-5 | TGTGCCAGCAGTTACGGTCGGCTTCTGAACACTGAAGCTTTCTTT | CASSYGRLLNTEAFF
TRBJ2-7 | . | . | TRBV18 | TGTGCCAGCTCACCAGGGACTGGCTTAGGGCCTTCTATTCTCCGGGCCTACTACGAGCAGTACTTC | CASSPGTGLGPSILRAYYEQYF
TRBJ1-2 | . | . | TRBV6-1 | TGTGCCAGCAGTCCCCTCCTGACAGTGGAGGGCTACACCTTC | CASSPLLTVEGYTF
TRBJ2-7 | many | TRBD1 | TRBV5-5 | TGTGCCAGCAGCTTGGGACAGGGGCGCAACGAGCAGTACTTC | CASSLGQGRNEQYF
TRBJ1-5 | many | . | TRBV28 | TGTGCCAGCAGTTTGTTGATTAGCAATCAGCCCCAGCATTTT | CASSLLISNQPQHF
TRBJ2-2 | . | . | TRBV5-1 | TGCGCCAGCAGCTTGGATGACAGAACGAACACCGGGGAGCTGTTTTTT | CASSLDDRTNTGELFF
TRBJ2-4 | . | TRBD1 | TRBV20-1 | TGCAGTGCTATTTCAGGGACAGGGGGCGCCTTTGTGGACATTCAGTACTTC | CSAISGTGGAFVDIQYF
TRBJ2-5 | many | . | TRBV12-3/TRBV12-4 | TGTGCCAGCAGTTACTGGGGAGGGGGTTTGGGGTCGCGGGAGACCCAGTACTTC | CASSYWGGGLGSRETQYF
TRBJ2-6 | many | . | TRBV29-1 | TGCAGCGCCTGGGACACTTCTGGGGCCAACGTCCTGACTTTC | CSAWDTSGANVLTF
TRBJ2-2 | many | TRBD1 | TRBV5-4 | TGTGCCGTATCCACAGGGGCCGGGGAGCTGTTTTTT | CAVSTGAGELFF
TRBJ2-7 | . | . | TRBV20-1 | TGCAGTGCTAGAGACGGGACCAATGACCACGAGCAGTACTTC | CSARDGTNDHEQYF
TRBJ2-7 | many | TRBD1 | TRBV4-1 | TGCGCCAGCAGCCCGAAGACAGGGTTGGACGAGCAGTACTTC | CASSPKTGLDEQYF
TRBJ1-5 | many | . | TRBV6-1 | TGTGCCAGCAGTGAAGTAGGCGGCAATCAGCCCCAGCATTTT | CASSEVGGNQPQHF
TRBJ2-5 | many | . | TRBV10-3 | TGTGCCATCAGTGAGTCGACCGGTCAAGAGACCCAGTACTTC | CAISESTGQETQYF
TRBJ2-7 | . | TRBD2 | TRBV28 | TGTGCCAGCAGCCCCGGGTCTAGCGGGAACGTCCACGAGCAGTACTTC | CASSPGSSGNVHEQYF
TRBJ2-2 | few | TRBD2 | TRBV28 | TGTGCCAGCAGTTCGGGACTAGCGCCCGGGGAGCTGTTTTTT | CASSSGLAPGELFF
TRBJ1-1 | few | . | TRBV19 | TGTGCCAGTACCACTCCTCCAGGGGACCTAAGGAGTGAAGCTTTCTTT | CASTTPPGDLRSEAFF
TRBJ2-7 | many | TRBD2 | TRBV6-2/TRBV6-3 | TGTGCCAGCAGCCTCGGACTAGCGGCCAGCCAGGAGCAGTACTTC | CASSLGLAASQEQYF
TRBJ2-7 | many | TRBD2 | TRBV19 | TGTGCCAGTAGTTCAGGGATAGCGGGGGGCTACGAGCAGTACTTC | CASSSGIAGGYEQYF
TRBJ1-1 | many | . | TRBV27 | TGTGCCAGCAGTCCCAACCCGGGACAAATAGGAGCTTTCTTT | CASSPNPGQIGAFF
TRBJ1-1 | many | TRBD1 | TRBV30 | TGTGCCTGGAGGCAGGGGGCGAGCACTGAAGCTTTCTTT | CAWRQGASTEAFF
TRBJ1-1 | many | . | TRBV11-1 | TGTGCCAGCAGCTATGGGGGCAGGACTAGCTGGGGGAACACTGAAGCTTTCTTT | CASSYGGRTSWGNTEAFF
TRBJ2-7 | many | TRBD1 | TRBV28 | TGTGCCAGCAGTTCGTTTCCTGGGACAGTTGACTACGAGCAGTACTTC | CASSSFPGTVDYEQYF
TRBJ2-1 | few | . | TRBV9 | TGTGCCAGCAGTCAGACAAGGAGGCCGAGCTCCTACAATGAGCAGTTCTTC | CASSQTRRPSSYNEQFF
TRBJ1-1 | many | . | TRBV19 | TGTGCCAGTAGAGGGGTGGTGGCCACTGAAGCTTTCTTT | CASRGVVATEAFF